A single sample is the source of the 7 T cell receptor beta chains below, sequenced in a study of blood T cell repertoires in COVID-19. Generated by immunoSEQ multiplex PCR, the TCRdb table keeps only in-frame clones and is missing some. The sample yields under 130,000 clones, 70% to 90% seen once. The sequencing input was peripheral blood. These receptors all stem from a middle-aged man in a cohort sampled during active COVID-19.

The chain uses TRBV6-6 and TRBJ2-3; the match to TRBD2 covers 9 bases. The CDR3 is made up of 15 amino acids. Germline CDR1 is MNHNY and CDR2 is SVGAGI (reference sequence). V trimming: 6 bases; J trimming: 5 bases; junction bases outside the gene matches: 9. CDR3 coding DNA: TGTGCCAGCAGGGAGAGCGGGGGGCCAGTAGATACGCAGTATTTT. It translates to CASRESGGPVDTQYF.

The V gene is TRBV7-8, the J gene TRBJ2-1, with 12 bases lining up with TRBD2. Germline V gene lookup returns CDR1 SGHVS and CDR2 FQNEAQ. With V trimmed by 0 bases and J by 9 bases, 3 bases remained unmatched. The CDR3 consists of 15 residues. CDR3 in amino acids: CASSLAGLAGIEQFF. Here the CDR3 DNA reads TGTGCCAGCAGCTTAGCTGGACTAGCGGGGATTGAGCAGTTCTTC. The variable domain in full, completed from reference TRBV7-8 and TRBJ2-1, reads GAGVSQSPRYKVAKRGQDVALRCDPISGHVSLFWYQQALGQGPEFLTYFQNEAQLDKSGLPSDRFFAERPEGSVSTLKIQRTQQEDSAVYLCASSLAGLAGIEQFFGPGTRLTVL.

The J gene is TRBJ2-3, the V gene TRBV6-2 or TRBV6-3, with 7 bases fitting TRBD2. Per germline, CDR1 MNHEY and CDR2 SVGEGT. Trimming at V came to 4 bases and at J to 4 bases, leaving 11 bases not matched to a gene. CDR3 length: 16 amino acids. DNA for the CDR3: TGTGCCAGCAGTTCGCCGCATCGGGGAGGGTCAGATACGCAGTATTTT. It yields the protein CASSSPHRGGSDTQYF.

The chain has TRBV7-9 and TRBJ1-6, with 9 bases matching TRBD1. The CDR3 loop spans 16 amino acids. The V segment lost 5 bases and the J segment 4 bases; nucleotides outside the gene matches: 6. Germline-derived CDR1 and CDR2 are SEHNR and FQNEAQ (reference sequence). The CDR3 DNA reads TGTGCCAGCAGCCAGAGCGGACAGGGGTATAATTCACCCCTCCACTTT. This encodes CASSQSGQGYNSPLHF.

The chain carries TRBV6-1 and TRBJ2-3; tentative D call: TRBD1 (6 bases). The V gene lost 3 bases and the J gene lost 1 base, with 11 bases spanning the gap. CDR1 is MNHNS, CDR2 SASEGT, per germline. CDR3 size: 15 residues. The CDR3 DNA reads TGTGCCAGCAGTGAGACAGGTCGTGGCACAGATACGCAGTATTTT. This translates into CASSETGRGTDTQYF.

V usage is TRBV6-6 and J usage is TRBJ2-2; weak D call: TRBD1 (7 bases). CDR1 and CDR2 from the germline V gene are MNHNY and SVGAGI (reference sequence). V lost 5 bases and J 5 bases, leaving 24 bases between the germline ends. This CDR3 comprises 18 residues. In DNA, the CDR3 is TGTGCCAGCAGTCCTTTGGTCCAGGGGGGCTCGTGGACCGGGGAGCTGTTTTTT. As protein: CASSPLVQGGSWTGELFF.

The chain carries TRBV5-1 and TRBJ2-7; 8 bases agree with TRBD1. The V and J ends lost 3 bases and 6 bases, in that order; junction bases with no gene match: 2. The CDR3 sequence is 12 residues long. Per the germline V gene, CDR1 is SGHRS and CDR2 is YFSETQ. Here the CDR3 reads CASSSGQGEQYV. CDR3 coding DNA: TGCGCCAGCAGCTCCGGACAGGGCGAGCAGTACGTC.